One and the same sample provided the 20 T cell receptor beta chains below, sequenced in a study of blood T cell repertoires in COVID-19. Sequencing was performed with immunoSEQ multiplex PCR; in TCRdb, only in-frame clones are kept and a portion is missing. Of under 250,000 clones in the sample, approximately 88% were seen once. Sample: peripheral blood. Receptor source: a woman aged 30 to 39 with COVID-19, enrolled during active disease.

The chain is built from TRBV5-1 and TRBJ1-6; D is perhaps TRBD1 (6 bases). The V and J ends lost 0 bases and 9 bases respectively, with 16 bases between them. This CDR3 contains 16 residues. Per germline, CDR1 SGHRS and CDR2 YFSETQ. CDR3: CASSLDPGATTSPLHF. Written as DNA, the CDR3 is TGCGCCAGCAGCTTGGACCCAGGGGCCACCACTTCACCCCTCCACTTT.

The V call is TRBV5-6, the J call TRBJ1-1; D gene uncertain. V was cut by 3 bases and J by 1 base, with 10 bases left in between. CDR3 length: 14 amino acids. CDR1 is SGHDT and CDR2 is YYEEEE in the germline V gene. The CDR3 nucleotides read TGTGCCAGCAGCTCCTCACCGGGGAACACTGAAGCTTTCTTT. It is translated as CASSSSPGNTEAFF.

The chain has TRBV28 and TRBJ2-3, with a weak D call TRBD2 (6 bases). The CDR3 is made up of 14 amino acids. CDR1 is MDHEN and CDR2 is SYDVKM in the germline V gene. V was clipped by 3 bases and J by 2 bases, with 9 bases between them. CDR3 coding DNA: TGTGCCAGCAGTTTGGAGGGGTTCACAGATACGCAGTATTTT. This translates into CASSLEGFTDTQYF.

This rearrangement joins TRBV13 to TRBJ1-3; a possible D gene is TRBD1 (5 bases). V was trimmed by 2 bases and J by 8 bases, leaving 16 bases between them. This CDR3 spans 15 amino acids. Germline values: CDR1 PRHDT, CDR2 FYEKMQ (reference sequence). Here the CDR3 DNA reads TGTGCCAGCAGCTTAAGCCGACAGTTGCGCGACACCATATATTTT. Translation gives CASSLSRQLRDTIYF.

The V gene is TRBV5-4, the J gene TRBJ2-7; the match to TRBD2 covers 7 bases. CDR1 SGHNT and CDR2 YYREEE come from the germline V gene (reference sequence). V lost 3 bases, J lost 0 bases, and 6 bases stayed unmatched. CDR3 length: 15 amino acids. CDR3 DNA: TGTGCCAGCAGCTCCGGACTAGACAGCTCCTACGAGCAGTACTTC. Translation gives CASSSGLDSSYEQYF.

The chain uses TRBV6-5 and TRBJ1-2; 8 nucleotides agree with TRBD1. The CDR3 covers 13 residues. Trimming cost V 4 bases and J 7 bases; bases outside gene matches: 5. The V gene's germline CDR1 is MNHEY and CDR2 SVGAGI. Written as DNA, the CDR3 is TGTGCCAGCAGTTTCAGGGGGCTGTCTGGCTACACCTTC. Translation: CASSFRGLSGYTF.

The chain combines TRBV29-1 with TRBJ1-5; tentative D call: TRBD1 (5 bases). This CDR3 contains 14 residues. Germline values: CDR1 SQVTM, CDR2 ANQGSEA. V lost 7 bases, J lost 6 bases, and 19 bases lay in between. CDR3: CSASVGGGGQPQHF. In nucleotides, the CDR3 is TGCAGCGCCTCTGTTGGGGGGGGAGGTCAGCCCCAGCATTTT.

The J gene is TRBJ1-4, the V gene TRBV20-1, with D uncertain. Germline V lookup: CDR1 DFQATT, CDR2 SNEGSKA (reference sequence). The CDR3 covers 15 residues. Trimming removed 3 bases from V and 1 base from J, with 12 bases in between. CDR3 sequence (DNA): TGCAGTGCTAGTGACAATCAGCGAACTAATGAAAAACTGTTTTTT. It translates to CSASDNQRTNEKLFF.

The chain couples TRBV7-2 to TRBJ2-5; D is unclear. V lost 5 bases and J 0 bases, leaving 7 bases between the germline ends. This CDR3 spans 13 amino acids. In germline, CDR1 is SGHTA, CDR2 FQGNSA. For the CDR3, the DNA is TGTGCCAGCAGCCCAGACTACCAAGAGACCCAGTACTTC. This codes for CASSPDYQETQYF. The complete variable domain, with remaining parts taken from reference TRBV7-2 and TRBJ2-5, reads GAGVSQSPSNKVTEKGKDVELRCDPISGHTALYWYRQSLGQGLEFLIYFQGNSAPDKSGLPSDRFSAERTGGSVSTLTIQRTQQEDSAVYLCASSPDYQETQYFGPGTRLLVL.

The sample holds one count of this clone. The chain carries TRBV6-5 and TRBJ2-5; no definite D call. The CDR3 has 13 amino acids. V shed 7 bases and J shed 2 bases, with 11 bases lying between them. CDR1 MNHEY and CDR2 SVGAGI come from the germline V gene. This chain's CDR3 is CASTAELQETQYF. DNA for the CDR3: TGTGCCAGCACCGCGGAACTACAAGAGACCCAGTACTTC.

This chain uses TRBV11-2 with TRBJ1-1, with no clear D. V shed 6 bases and J shed 1 base, with 15 bases lying between them. Germline-derived CDR1 and CDR2 are SGHAT and FQNNGV. This CDR3 region has 15 residues. DNA of the CDR3: TGTGCCAGCAGACCGAACTTGGCAGGGAACACTGAAGCTTTCTTT. Protein product: CASRPNLAGNTEAFF.

The chain couples TRBV13 to TRBJ2-7; 7 nucleotides line up with TRBD1. The CDR3 extends over 15 amino acids. V trimming: 0 bases; J trimming: 2 bases; junction bases outside the gene matches: 4. The germline V gene has CDR1 PRHDT and CDR2 FYEKMQ (reference sequence). The CDR3 protein is CASSLGTGTAYEQYF. The CDR3, as DNA: TGTGCCAGCAGCTTAGGGACAGGGACGGCCTACGAGCAGTACTTC. Full variable domain (remainder filled in from reference TRBV13 and TRBJ2-7): AAGVIQSPRHLIKEKRETATLKCYPIPRHDTVYWYQQGPGQDPQFLISFYEKMQSDKGSIPDRFSAQQFSDYHSELNMSSLELGDSALYFCASSLGTGTAYEQYFGPGTRLTVT.

The V call is TRBV19, the J call TRBJ1-6; 9 bases line up with TRBD1. Unmatched junction bases numbered 9, after V lost 3 bases and J lost 9 bases. The length of the CDR3 is 16 residues. CDR1 is LNHDA, CDR2 SQIVND, per germline (reference sequence). The CDR3 loop reads CASSIEPGQGGSPLHF. Here the CDR3 DNA reads TGTGCCAGTAGTATTGAACCGGGACAGGGCGGTTCACCCCTCCACTTT.

V usage is TRBV27 and J usage is TRBJ2-7; D is possibly TRBD2 (6 bases). Trimming took off 6 bases at V and 2 bases at J, with 11 bases between the two ends. CDR3 length: 13 residues. Germline loops: CDR1 MNHEY, CDR2 SMNVEV (reference sequence). In nucleotides, the CDR3 is TGTGCCAGCAGGCGGGGCAGGGCCTACGAGCAGTACTTC. It yields the protein CASRRGRAYEQYF.

The rearrangement links TRBV2 to TRBJ2-7; D perhaps matches TRBD2 (6 bases). The CDR3 covers 14 residues. Trimming left V 0 bases short and J 5 bases short, with 11 bases between. Per germline, CDR1 SNHLY and CDR2 FYNNEI. CDR3 nucleotides: TGTGCCAGCAGTGAAGCGGCGGGGTTCGACGAGCAGTACTTC. It yields the protein CASSEAAGFDEQYF.

The J gene is TRBJ2-7, the V gene TRBV2; 8 bases are shared with TRBD1. CDR3 length: 14 residues. V lost 5 bases to trimming and J lost 2 bases; unmatched junction nucleotides: 5. Germline assignment: CDR1 SNHLY and CDR2 FYNNEI. The CDR3 spells CASSYDRGTYEQYF. CDR3 nucleotides: TGTGCCAGCAGTTATGACAGGGGTACCTACGAGCAGTACTTC.

This chain uses TRBV7-9 with TRBJ2-2, with 9 bases fitting TRBD1. Germline lookup yields CDR1 SEHNR and CDR2 FQNEAQ (reference sequence). Trimming cost V 3 bases and J 2 bases; bases outside gene matches: 7. This CDR3 is built from 17 residues. CDR3 in DNA: TGTGCCAGCAGCTTGGCCCGACAGGGGGGAAACACCGGGGAGCTGTTTTTT. Its protein is CASSLARQGGNTGELFF.

The rearrangement joins TRBV7-8 to TRBJ2-7; 7 positions agree with TRBD2. Germline V CDR1 and CDR2: SGHVS, FQNEAQ. CDR3 length equals 14 residues. V shed 5 bases, J shed 4 bases, and the junction held 8 bases outside the gene matches. The chain's CDR3 is CASSGRPSGYEQYF. In nucleotides, the CDR3 is TGTGCCAGCAGCGGGCGGCCTAGCGGTTACGAGCAGTACTTC.

This sequence joins TRBV7-2 and TRBJ1-2; a weak D match, TRBD1 (6 bases). Trimming cost V 0 bases and J 3 bases, with 11 bases left between them. Looked up from germline, CDR1 is SGHTA and CDR2 is FQGNSA. This CDR3 contains 15 residues. The CDR3 sequence: CASSLALDRYYGYTF. The CDR3 nucleotides are TGTGCCAGCAGCTTAGCCCTGGACAGATACTATGGCTACACCTTC.

V usage is TRBV10-3 and J usage is TRBJ2-7; D remains ambiguous. CDR1 and CDR2 (germline): ENHRY, SYGVKD. Trimming removed 6 bases at V and 2 bases at J, with 23 bases between. This CDR3 spans 17 amino acids. The CDR3 loop is CAIRRGFPALKTYEQYV. Here the CDR3 DNA reads TGTGCCATCAGAAGAGGTTTTCCGGCCCTAAAAACCTACGAGCAGTACGTC.